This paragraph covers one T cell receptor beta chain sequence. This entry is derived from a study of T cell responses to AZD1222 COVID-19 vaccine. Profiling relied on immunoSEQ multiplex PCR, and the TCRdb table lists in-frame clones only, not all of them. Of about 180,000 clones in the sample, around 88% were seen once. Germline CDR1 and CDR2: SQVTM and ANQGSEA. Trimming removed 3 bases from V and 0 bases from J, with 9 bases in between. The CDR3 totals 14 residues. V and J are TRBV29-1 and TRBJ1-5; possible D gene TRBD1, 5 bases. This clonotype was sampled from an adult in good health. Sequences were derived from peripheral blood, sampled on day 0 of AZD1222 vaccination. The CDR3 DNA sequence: TGCAGCGTTGATCGGGGGATTAGCAATCAGCCCCAGCATTTT. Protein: CSVDRGISNQPQHF. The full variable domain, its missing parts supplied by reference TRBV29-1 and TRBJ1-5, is SAVISQKPSRDICQRGTSLTIQCQVDSQVTMMFWYRQQPGQSLTLIATANQGSEATYESGFVIDKFPISRPNLTFSTLTVSNMSPEDSSIYLCSVDRGISNQPQHFGDGTRLSIL.